This TCR beta chain was retrieved from a study of OX40 agonist ivuxolimab in advanced cancers. Sequenced by immunoSEQ multiplex PCR; TCRdb stores in-frame clones only, minus some. The sample lists 90,000 or so clones; 75% to 90% were seen once. This clone was recorded a few times. The CDR3 runs 12 residues. Germline V gives CDR1 SNHLY, CDR2 FYNNEI. V shed 0 bases and J shed 15 bases, with 9 bases lying between them. This chain links TRBV2 with TRBJ1-6; D is uncertain. The specimen comprised CD4+ or CD8+ T cells sorted from blood, sampled in a trial of the OX40 agonist ivuxolimab. This TCR was sampled from an adult with an advanced solid tumor such as melanoma, head and neck, liver or kidney cancer. The CDR3: CASSEAATSLHF. The CDR3 DNA is TGTGCCAGCAGTGAAGCGGCGACAAGCCTCCACTTT.